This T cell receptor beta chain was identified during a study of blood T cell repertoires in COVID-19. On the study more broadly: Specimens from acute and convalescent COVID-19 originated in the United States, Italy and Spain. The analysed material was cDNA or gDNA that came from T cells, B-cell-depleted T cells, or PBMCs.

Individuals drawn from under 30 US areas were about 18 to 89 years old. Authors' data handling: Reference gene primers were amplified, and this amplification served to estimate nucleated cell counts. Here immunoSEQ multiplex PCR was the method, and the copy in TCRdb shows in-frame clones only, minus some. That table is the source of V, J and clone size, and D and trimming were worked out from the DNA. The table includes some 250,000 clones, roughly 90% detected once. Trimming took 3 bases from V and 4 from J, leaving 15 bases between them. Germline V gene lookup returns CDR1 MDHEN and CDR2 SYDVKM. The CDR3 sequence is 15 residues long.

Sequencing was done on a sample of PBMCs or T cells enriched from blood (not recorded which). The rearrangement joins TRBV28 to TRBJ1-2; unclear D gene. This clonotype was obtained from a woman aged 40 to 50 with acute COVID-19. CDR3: CASSLRSMGSYGYTF. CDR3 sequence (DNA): TGTGCCAGCAGTTTGAGGAGTATGGGGAGCTATGGCTACACCTTC.